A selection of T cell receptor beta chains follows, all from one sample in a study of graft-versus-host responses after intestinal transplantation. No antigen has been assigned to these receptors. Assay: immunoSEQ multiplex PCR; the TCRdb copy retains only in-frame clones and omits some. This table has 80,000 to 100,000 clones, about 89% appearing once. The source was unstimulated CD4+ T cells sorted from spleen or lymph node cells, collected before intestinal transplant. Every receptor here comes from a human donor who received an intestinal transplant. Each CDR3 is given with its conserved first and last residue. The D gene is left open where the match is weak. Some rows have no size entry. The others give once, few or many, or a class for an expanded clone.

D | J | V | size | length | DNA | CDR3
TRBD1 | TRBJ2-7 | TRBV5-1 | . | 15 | TGCGCCAGCAGCCGGGGACAGGGCAGCTCCTACGAGCAGTACTTC | CASSRGQGSSYEQYF
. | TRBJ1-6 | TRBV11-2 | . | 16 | TGTGCCAGCAGCTTAGATAGAGCAGCGTATAATTCACCCCTCCACTTT | CASSLDRAAYNSPLHF
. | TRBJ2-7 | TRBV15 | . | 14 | TGTGCCACCAGCAGAAGGGGGGGCTCCTACGAGCAGTACTTC | CATSRRGGSYEQYF
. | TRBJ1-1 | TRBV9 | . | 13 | TGTGCCAGCAGACGACAGCTGAACACTGAAGCTTTCTTT | CASRRQLNTEAFF
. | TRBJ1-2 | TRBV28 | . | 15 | TGTGCCAGCAGTTCAAAGGGGTTGGGGAGGGGTGGCTACACCTTC | CASSSKGLGRGGYTF
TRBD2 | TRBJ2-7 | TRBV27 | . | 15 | TGTGCCAGCAGTTTAAGACTAGCGGAACCCTACGAGCAGTACTTC | CASSLRLAEPYEQYF
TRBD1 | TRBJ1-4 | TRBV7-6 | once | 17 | TGTGCCAGCAGCCGCGTTCTACAGGGGGCCAATGGTGAAAAACTGTTTTTT | CASSRVLQGANGEKLFF
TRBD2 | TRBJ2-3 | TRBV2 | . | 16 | TGTGCCAGCACCTGGACAACTAGCGTACCAACAGATACGCAGTATTTT | CASTWTTSVPTDTQYF
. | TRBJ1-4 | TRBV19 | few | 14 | TGTGCCAGTAGTATAAGAGGACAGAATGAAAAACTGTTTTTT | CASSIRGQNEKLFF
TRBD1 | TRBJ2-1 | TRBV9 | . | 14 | TGTGCCAGCAGCGGGACAGGGTCCTACAATGAGCAGTTCTTC | CASSGTGSYNEQFF
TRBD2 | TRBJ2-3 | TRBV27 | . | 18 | TGTGCCAGCAGTTCAGGGGCGGGGGGGCTACAGTCCACAGATACGCAGTATTTT | CASSSGAGGLQSTDTQYF